The rows below give T cell receptor beta chains drawn from one sample of a study of regulatory T cells in long-lasting Graves disease. MiXCR, run by TCRdb on the multiplex PCR reads, gives a single entry per CDR3 protein. This sample has 350,000 to 550,000 distinct CDR3 sequences, with about 16% found just once. The data also belong to a second study, concerning T cells in Graves' hyperthyroidism and ophthalmopathy.

Material: peripheral blood mononuclear cells (PBMCs), obtained at new diagnosis, from a patient treated with antithyroid drugs. The receptors were sampled from a woman between 18 and 30 years old with Graves disease. The CDR3 runs from the conserved cysteine through the conserved F or W. Each record gives: V gene, D gene, J gene, clone size, CDR3 protein, CDR3 DNA. A D gene is named only where the DNA matches it firmly. Size values are once, few and many counts, or a class for expanded clones, and some rows have none.

TRBV6-2/TRBV6-3,TRBD1,TRBJ2-1,many,CASKTGNNEQFF,TGTGCCAGCAAGACAGGGAACAATGAGCAGTTCTTC
TRBV7-2,NA,TRBJ2-1,NA,CASSFPSGLYYEQFF,TGTGCCAGCAGCTTCCCCAGCGGGTTATACTACGAGCAGTTCTTC
TRBV11-2,NA,TRBJ2-5,NA,CASSLDYSGKETQYF,TGTGCCAGCAGCCTGGATTATTCGGGCAAAGAGACCCAGTACTTC
TRBV5-1,NA,TRBJ1-1,NA,CASSLENRPENEAFF,TGCGCCAGCAGCCTGGAAAATCGACCGGAAAATGAAGCTTTCTTT
TRBV10-3,NA,TRBJ2-5,few,CATTDSNQETQYF,TGTGCCACCACCGACAGTAATCAAGAGACCCAGTACTTC
TRBV19,NA,TRBJ1-5,few,CASSDEYQPQHF,TGTGCCAGTAGTGACGAATATCAGCCCCAGCATTTT
TRBV12-3/TRBV12-4,NA,TRBJ1-1,many,CASSLGRGFTEAFF,TGTGCCAGCAGTTTAGGCCGGGGGTTCACTGAAGCTTTCTTT
TRBV27,TRBD2,TRBJ2-2,many,CASSLLAGGPTGELFF,TGTGCCAGCAGTTTACTAGCGGGAGGACCCACCGGGGAGCTGTTTTTT
TRBV28,TRBD2,TRBJ2-7,medium-sized,CASSSDYGTSGTVGQYF,TGTGCCAGCAGTTCAGATTACGGGACTAGCGGGACCGTCGGGCAGTACTTC
TRBV29-1,TRBD1,TRBJ2-2,many,CSAGTVTGELFF,TGCAGCGCGGGGACAGTCACCGGGGAGCTGTTTTTT
TRBV3-1,NA,TRBJ1-5,many,CASSQGENQPQHF,TGTGCCAGCAGCCAGGGGGAAAATCAGCCCCAGCATTTT
TRBV20-1,NA,TRBJ2-7,NA,CSATTGESSSYEQYF,TGCAGTGCCACGACCGGTGAGAGTTCTTCCTACGAGCAGTACTTC
TRBV28,NA,TRBJ1-1,many,CASSLRQVMNTEAFF,TGTGCCAGCAGTTTAAGACAGGTCATGAACACTGAAGCTTTCTTT
TRBV28,TRBD2,TRBJ2-7,many,CASWAGGSYEQYF,TGTGCCAGCTGGGCGGGAGGGTCCTACGAGCAGTACTTC
TRBV27,TRBD1,TRBJ1-6,NA,CAGRIRQGASPLHF,TGTGCCGGCAGGATCCGACAGGGGGCTTCACCCCTCCACTTT
TRBV5-4,TRBD1,TRBJ2-3,many,CASSLTGEDTQYF,TGTGCCAGCAGCTTGACAGGGGAAGATACGCAGTATTTT
TRBV7-9,NA,TRBJ2-7,many,CASSRGLGEQYF,TGTGCCAGCAGCCGGGGATTAGGCGAGCAGTACTTC
TRBV6-2/TRBV6-3,NA,TRBJ1-1,many,CASNSPATTRNTEAFF,TGTGCCAGCAACTCACCCGCGACGACGAGGAACACTGAAGCTTTCTTT
TRBV15,NA,TRBJ1-1,NA,CATTQGVEAFF,TGTGCCACCACTCAAGGGGTCGAAGCTTTCTTT
TRBV10-3,TRBD1,TRBJ1-1,many,CAISPTGADTEAFF,TGTGCCATCAGTCCGACAGGGGCGGACACTGAAGCTTTCTTT
TRBV20-1,NA,TRBJ1-2,many,CSATGQFYGYTF,TGCAGTGCAACTGGACAGTTCTATGGCTACACCTTC
TRBV10-3,TRBD2,TRBJ2-1,NA,CAISWTSGRDRANGEQFF,TGTGCCATCAGTTGGACTAGCGGGAGGGATCGGGCAAATGGGGAGCAGTTCTTC
TRBV27,NA,TRBJ1-5,few,CASSLFIRSNQPQHF,TGTGCCAGCAGTTTATTTATCAGGAGCAATCAGCCCCAGCATTTT
TRBV5-6,NA,TRBJ1-6,NA,CASSLAAGRYNSPLHF,TGTGCCAGCAGCTTGGCGGCGGGACGGTATAATTCACCCCTCCACTTT
TRBV24-1,NA,TRBJ2-7,NA,CATAEGRNYEQYF,TGTGCCACTGCAGAGGGCAGGAACTACGAGCAGTACTTC
TRBV5-5,NA,TRBJ1-4,few,CASSLVDSELFF,TGTGCCAGCAGCTTAGTAGACTCGGAACTGTTTTTT
TRBV20-1,TRBD2,TRBJ2-1,many,CSARDAVVGLAGNEQFF,TGCAGTGCTAGAGATGCAGTCGTTGGACTAGCGGGGAATGAGCAGTTCTTC
TRBV27,NA,TRBJ2-5,NA,CASSLSPNLQETQYF,TGTGCCAGCAGTTTATCTCCGAACCTCCAAGAGACCCAGTACTTC
TRBV12-3/TRBV12-4,TRBD2,TRBJ2-7,NA,CASSQELRGAYEQYF,TGTGCCAGCAGCCAAGAGCTCCGGGGGGCCTACGAGCAGTACTTC